These 20 T cell receptor beta chains originate from one sample sequenced in a study of T cells in Graves' hyperthyroidism and ophthalmopathy. RNA transcripts were the template for amplifying TCR beta CDR3 regions. RT-PCR in the first round (using the HTBI primer set) targeted the TCR CDR3. TCRdb reprocessed the multiplex PCR reads with MiXCR, giving one entry per CDR3 protein. The table records under 800,000 distinct CDR3 sequences, around 15% of them present only once. Sequencing was done on a sample of blood. Receptors were obtained from a woman aged 18-30 years with Graves' hyperthyroidism.

Many counts were recorded for this clonotype. The chain combines TRBV7-9 with TRBJ2-5; TRBD1 is a possible D gene (6 bases). Between the trimmed V and J ends, which lost 6 bases and 2 bases, there was a span of 7 bases. This CDR3 contains 12 residues. Germline CDR1 reads SEHNR; CDR2 reads FQNEAQ (reference sequence). CDR3 in DNA: TGTGCCAGCAGTACAGGGCAAGAGACCCAGTACTTC. Translated: CASSTGQETQYF.

This clonotype appeared many times. The J gene is TRBJ2-3, the V gene TRBV7-2; TRBD2 aligns across 10 bases. The V gene end was trimmed by 3 bases and the J gene end by 6 bases; junction bases not matched to a gene: 15. Looked up from germline, CDR1 is SGHTA and CDR2 is FQGNSA. The CDR3 loop spans 18 amino acids. CDR3 amino acids: CASSLHEPTGLATDTQYF. The CDR3 bases are TGTGCCAGCAGCTTGCACGAGCCCACGGGACTAGCGACTGATACGCAGTATTTT.

This clonotype was seen repeatedly, ten times or more. The chain employs TRBV30 and TRBJ1-2; 7 bases are a match to TRBD1. CDR1 is GTSNPN, CDR2 SVGIG, per germline (reference sequence). CDR3 size: 11 residues. Trimming removed 8 bases from V and 5 bases from J; junction bases left unmatched: 5. The CDR3 DNA follows: TGTGCCGACAGGGCGGAGTATGGCTACACCTTC. It specifies CADRAEYGYTF.

V is TRBV4-1 and J is TRBJ2-3, with D tentatively TRBD1 (6 bases). The germline V and J ends were trimmed by 3 bases and 4 bases, with 11 bases remaining between them. CDR3 length: 14 amino acids. In germline, CDR1 is MGHRA, CDR2 YSYEKL. The CDR3: CASSHRDIADTQYF. DNA for the CDR3: TGCGCCAGCAGCCATAGGGACATCGCAGATACGCAGTATTTT.

V is TRBV25-1 and J is TRBJ2-7; 8 bases map to TRBD2. V gave up 2 bases and J gave up 3 bases; unmatched junction bases: 12. The CDR3 contains 17 residues. Germline CDR1 reads MGHDK; CDR2 reads SYGVNS. The CDR3, as DNA: TGTGCCAGCAGTGAAACAGTGTGGAGCGGGAGCGGCTACGAGCAGTACTTC. Its translation: CASSETVWSGSGYEQYF.

This clonotype has a handful of counts. The chain recombines TRBV10-3 with TRBJ2-5, with no clear D. With 3 bases removed from V and 2 bases from J, the gap between germline ends came to 7 bases. Looked up from germline, CDR1 is ENHRY and CDR2 is SYGVKD. The CDR3 has 13 residues. In nucleotides, the CDR3 is TGTGCCATCAGTGATAACAGACAAGAGACCCAGTACTTC. Amino acids: CAISDNRQETQYF.

This clonotype was found many times. The chain links TRBV20-1 to TRBJ2-7, with TRBD1 as a possible D gene (7 bases). CDR1 is DFQATT and CDR2 is SNEGSKA in the germline V gene (reference sequence). V was pared by 1 base and J by 4 bases, with 14 bases between. CDR3 length: 14 residues. This CDR3 reads CSARGAGGGYEQYF. The CDR3 DNA sequence: TGCAGTGCTAGAGGGGCAGGGGGAGGATACGAGCAGTACTTC.

This clonotype was seen ten or more times. The rearrangement uses TRBV6-1 and TRBJ2-1; 7 bases match TRBD2. CDR3 length equals 17 residues. V dropped 4 bases and J dropped 0; count of bases not matched to a gene: 9. The germline V gene encodes CDR1 MNHNS and CDR2 SASEGT. The CDR3 bases are TGTGCCAGCAGTGGCCTCGGGGGGACGGTCTCCTACAATGAGCAGTTCTTC. Protein product: CASSGLGGTVSYNEQFF.

There are many counts of this clonotype. This chain connects TRBV7-2 to TRBJ2-7; the D is unclear. Trimming stripped 3 bases from V and 6 bases from J, with 24 bases between. Germline V lookup: CDR1 SGHTA, CDR2 FQGNSA. This CDR3 is 17 amino acids long. The CDR3 nucleotides are TGTGCCAGCAGCTTGGGTGCAGCGAGAGCGTATGTTGGCGAGCAGTACTTC. Translated, it gives CASSLGAARAYVGEQYF.

This clonotype was observed a handful of times. The genes are TRBV6-9 and TRBJ2-1; the D call may be TRBD1 or TRBD2 (5 bases each). The CDR3 consists of 18 residues. The germline V gene encodes CDR1 MNHGY and CDR2 SVAAGI. V was pared by 4 bases and J by 9 bases, with 28 bases between. The CDR3 DNA follows: TGTGCCAGCAGTTCCCCCTCTTCACCGGGGACCTACAATGGTGAGCAGTTCTTC. Translation gives CASSSPSSPGTYNGEQFF.

This clonotype appeared many times. The V and J genes are TRBV29-1 and TRBJ2-5; 8 bases align to TRBD1. Germline trimming cut 7 bases from V and 4 bases from J; bases unmatched to any gene: 8. From germline, CDR1 is SQVTM and CDR2 ANQGSEA. This CDR3 comprises 13 residues. The DNA for the CDR3 is TGCAGCGCCGGAGGGACAGGTGGAGAGACCCAGTACTTC. As protein: CSAGGTGGETQYF.

The chain couples TRBV6-5 to TRBJ1-1; TRBD1 is a possible D gene (5 bases). V lost 0 bases and J 5 bases, leaving 13 bases between the germline ends. Germline values: CDR1 MNHEY, CDR2 SVGAGI. The CDR3 spans 15 residues. The CDR3 sequence is CASSYSQGVWTEAFF. DNA for the CDR3: TGTGCCAGCAGTTACTCCCAGGGCGTGTGGACTGAAGCTTTCTTT.

This clonotype was seen ten or more times. V and J are TRBV2 and TRBJ1-4; D is ambiguous. V lost 8 bases and J 8 bases, leaving 9 bases between the germline ends. Germline V gene lookup returns CDR1 SNHLY and CDR2 FYNNEI. The CDR3 contains 11 residues. In nucleotides, the CDR3 is TGTGCCAGCTCCGCGGTCGAAAAACTGTTTTTT. Protein product: CASSAVEKLFF.

The chain links TRBV20-1 to TRBJ2-2; D is possibly TRBD2 (5 bases). Trimming removed 2 bases from V and 2 bases from J, with 12 bases in between. CDR3 length: 15 residues. Looked up from germline, CDR1 is DFQATT and CDR2 is SNEGSKA (reference sequence). CDR3 DNA sequence: TGCAGTGCTAGATCGGCTAGCATAAACACCGGGGAGCTGTTTTTT. This codes for CSARSASINTGELFF.

This clonotype was counted at least ten times. The J gene is TRBJ2-1, the V gene TRBV28; 10 bases line up with TRBD2. CDR1 and CDR2 (germline): MDHEN, SYDVKM. This CDR3 is built from 15 residues. V lost 6 bases, J lost 2 bases, and 4 bases stayed unmatched. CDR3 nucleotides: TGTGCCAGCAGGAATGGACTAGCGGCCTACAATGAGCAGTTCTTC. It codes for CASRNGLAAYNEQFF.

The chain joins TRBV9 to TRBJ1-2; D is undetermined. In germline, CDR1 is SGDLS, CDR2 YYNGEE. Trimming removed 3 bases at V and 12 bases at J, with 21 bases between. This CDR3 is built from 14 residues. CDR3 region: CASSERTLGPRHTF. The DNA of the CDR3 is TGTGCCAGCAGCGAGAGGACCCTGGGTCCGCGTCACACCTTC.

The chain links TRBV20-1 to TRBJ2-5, with D perhaps matching TRBD1 (7 bases). The CDR3 sequence is 17 residues long. The V gene lost 3 bases and the J gene lost 1 base, with 21 bases spanning the gap. Germline values: CDR1 DFQATT, CDR2 SNEGSKA (reference sequence). The CDR3 DNA sequence: TGCAGTGCTAGCGGCCTTCCAGGGGGGATGGGCCAAGAGACCCAGTACTTC. Protein: CSASGLPGGMGQETQYF.

This clonotype was seen only a few times. The V and J genes are TRBV10-2 and TRBJ2-7, with D unclear. The V gene's germline CDR1 is WSHSY and CDR2 SAAADI. Trimming cost V 3 bases and J 1 base, with 7 bases left between them. The CDR3 runs to 13 residues. The CDR3 spells CASSEGLSYEQYF. CDR3 bases: TGCGCCAGCAGTGAAGGCCTGTCCTACGAGCAGTACTTC.

This clonotype was seen a few times. The rearrangement uses TRBV14 and TRBJ2-1; 8 nucleotides align to TRBD2. Trimming removed 4 bases from V and 9 bases from J; junction bases left unmatched: 5. The CDR3 runs to 13 residues. The germline V gene encodes CDR1 SGHDN and CDR2 FVKESK. Here the CDR3 DNA reads TGTGCCAGCAGCCCGCCCCGGGGGGGTGAGCAGTTCTTC. Translated: CASSPPRGGEQFF.

This clonotype occurred a few times. This CDR3 is CSVEDGPNEQFF. In DNA, the CDR3 is TGCAGCGTTGAAGATGGGCCCAATGAGCAGTTCTTC. This chain joins TRBV29-1 and TRBJ2-1, with no clear D. Germline-derived CDR1 and CDR2 are SQVTM and ANQGSEA. The CDR3 covers 12 residues. V dropped 0 bases and J dropped 6 bases, with 6 bases sitting between them.